These 8 T cell receptor beta chains were sequenced from one sample in a study of identical twins' blood T cells. Using its own MiXCR run on the 5' RACE reads, TCRdb lists one record per CDR3 protein. In the table there are fewer than 450,000 distinct CDR3 sequences, more than 25% of which are singletons. Sequenced: PBMCs. The receptors were gathered from a woman between 18 and 50 years old in good health.

Only a few counts were recorded for this clonotype. In DNA, the CDR3 is TGTGCCAGCAGCACCGGGACTAGCGGGAGAAGATGGAATGAGCAGTTCTTC. Protein product: CASSTGTSGRRWNEQFF. This chain uses TRBV9 with TRBJ2-1; 14 nucleotides align to TRBD2. Germline CDR1 is SGDLS and CDR2 is YYNGEE. V was pared by 4 bases and J by 7 bases, with 10 bases of the junction left unmatched. This CDR3 is built from 17 residues.

Worth noting for this clonotype: The conserved phenylalanine or tryptophan normally closing the CDR3 is absent here, so this likely arose from a read error. This chain uses TRBV5-1 with TRBJ2-7, with D uncertain. Trimming took 5 bases from V and 5 from J, leaving 11 bases between them. There are 12 residues in the CDR3. Germline CDR1 is SGHRS and CDR2 is YFSETQ. In DNA, the CDR3 is TGCGCCAGCAGACCCCCCGGAGACGAGCAGTACTCC. Translated, it gives CASRPPGDEQYS.

V usage is TRBV6-1 and J usage is TRBJ2-2; D is unclear. From germline, CDR1 is MNHNS and CDR2 SASEGT. The ends were cut back, 3 bases at V and 6 bases at J, with 8 bases in the middle. The CDR3 has 13 residues. In DNA form, the CDR3 reads TGTGCCAGCAGTGATTTTTTATCCGGGGAGCTGTTTTTT. Translating it yields CASSDFLSGELFF.

This rearrangement joins TRBV2 to TRBJ2-2, with D maybe TRBD2 (6 bases). V was pared by 5 bases and J by 1 base, with 8 bases between. The CDR3 runs 14 residues. Germline V CDR1 and CDR2: SNHLY, FYNNEI. CDR3 residues: CASSWGLNTGELFF. The CDR3 DNA is TGTGCCAGCAGTTGGGGACTGAACACCGGGGAGCTGTTTTTT.

This clonotype was counted at least ten times. The rearrangement joins TRBV6-6 to TRBJ2-4; D not certain. Deletions cut 5 bases from V and 7 bases from J, with 15 bases between. The CDR3 spans 14 residues. Per germline, CDR1 MNHNY and CDR2 SVGAGI (reference sequence). CDR3 sequence reads: CASSPLSDTNIQYF. The CDR3 coding sequence is TGTGCCAGCAGTCCCCTTTCCGACACGAACATTCAGTACTTC.

This clonotype was detected once. This CDR3 is missing its conserved last phenylalanine or tryptophan, likely due to a read error. This chain connects TRBV12-5 to TRBJ1-2, with unresolved D. Looked up from germline, CDR1 is LGHNT and CDR2 is FRNRAP. V was trimmed by 2 bases and J by 3 bases, leaving 10 bases between them. This CDR3 has 14 residues. As DNA, the CDR3 is TGTGCTAGTGGTTTGTTTGGGTTTGACTATGGCTACACCCTC. It translates to CASGLFGFDYGYTL.

The chain employs TRBV3-1 and TRBJ2-7; the match to TRBD2 covers 11 bases. Germline CDR1 is LGHDT and CDR2 is YNNKEL (reference sequence). Unmatched junction bases numbered 1, after V lost 6 bases and J lost 0 bases. The CDR3 has 14 residues. In nucleotides, the CDR3 is TGTGCCAGCAGACTAGCGGGGGACTCCTACGAGCAGTACTTC. Translated: CASRLAGDSYEQYF.

This chain's CDR3 is CASSYSIADVNTEAFF. The CDR3, as DNA: TGTGCCAGCAGTTACTCGATCGCAGACGTGAACACTGAAGCTTTCTTT. The chain is built from TRBV6-5 and TRBJ1-1, with D unresolved. Trimming stripped 0 bases from V and 0 bases from J, with 11 bases between. Per the germline V gene, CDR1 is MNHEY and CDR2 is SVGAGI. This CDR3 has 16 amino acids.